There are a few counts of the clone carrying this T cell receptor beta chain. The data are from a study of blood T cells in healthy people across ages. Samples each had at least 6 micrograms of total RNA extracted. The CDR3 covers 14 residues. The germline V gene encodes CDR1 SGHKS and CDR2 YYEKEE (reference sequence). A J-beta primer mix and a sample-barcoded 5' primer were used in a second PCR of about 6 to 12 cycles. TCRdb independently ran MiXCR on the 5' RACE reads; one entry per CDR3 protein. The sample includes fewer than 1,000,000 distinct CDR3 sequences, around two fifths of them seen just once.

The receptor comes from a man in his fifties or sixties in good health. Material for sequencing was blood. V is TRBV5-5 and J is TRBJ2-4; tentatively, D is TRBD1 or TRBD2 (5 bases each). The last part of the DNA fits TRBJ2-5 better; the J call may be wrong. In DNA, the CDR3 is TGTGCCAGCAGCTTGGGGGGGATGGAAGAGACCCAGTACTTC. Protein product: CASSLGGMEETQYF.